This T cell receptor beta chain emerged from a study of cytomegalovirus exposure and HLA in healthy donors. The PCR ran on 60 Vbeta and 13 Jbeta primers. Method: immunoSEQ multiplex PCR; TCRdb's copy keeps in-frame clones and lacks some. The repertoire has more than 90,000 clones, 70% to 80% of them found once; the top ten carry 4.5% to 5%. V shed 0 bases and J shed 5 bases, with 16 bases lying between them. The CDR3 length is 17 residues. Germline CDR1 reads LGHNA; CDR2 reads YSLEER. Input material: PBMCs. The chain recombines TRBV4-3 with TRBJ2-2, with D tentatively TRBD2 (5 bases). This receptor was identified in a man in his fifties in good health and CMV-seropositive. CDR3 coding DNA: TGCGCCAGCAGCCAAGAGAGCGGAACAACTTTAACCGGGGAGCTGTTTTTT. Its protein is CASSQESGTTLTGELFF.